The 16 T cell receptor beta chains in this list originate from one sample, sequenced in a study of T cells in Graves' hyperthyroidism and ophthalmopathy. There were TCR beta CDR3 regions amplified from RNA transcripts. The TCR CDR3 first-round RT-PCR relied on the HTBI primer set. Via MiXCR, TCRdb re-called the multiplex PCR reads, giving one row per CDR3 protein. The sample has around 520,000 distinct CDR3 sequences, around 14% seen once. Sequenced: blood. The source is a woman aged 18-29 years with Graves' hyperthyroidism.

This clonotype came up many times. The chain employs TRBV24-1 and TRBJ1-5; the D gene is possibly TRBD1 (5 bases). Germline V gives CDR1 KGHDR, CDR2 SFDVKD. The length of the CDR3 is 14 residues. Trimming pared 4 bases from V and 15 bases from J, leaving 21 bases between. CDR3 in DNA: TGTGCCACCAGTGACAATACCGGGGCCAATAGCTTGCATTTT. Encoded protein: CATSDNTGANSLHF.

In the case of this clonotype: Since a much larger clone is just one base distant, this may be a read error. The chain carries TRBV5-1 and TRBJ2-7; 9 bases agree with TRBD1. Germline V CDR1 and CDR2: SGHRS, YFSETQ. The CDR3 is made up of 14 amino acids. In nucleotides, the CDR3 is TGCACCAGCAGGATCGGGACAGGGACCTACGAGCAGTACTTC. It yields the protein CTSRIGTGTYEQYF.

The rearrangement links TRBV5-1 to TRBJ2-1; D gene ambiguous. Between the trimmed V and J ends, which lost 1 base and 4 bases, there was a span of 12 bases. This CDR3 contains 15 residues. The germline V gene has CDR1 SGHRS and CDR2 YFSETQ. The CDR3 DNA follows: TGCGCCAGCAGCTTGTATCGCCAGCCTTACAATGAGCAGTTCTTC. This translates into CASSLYRQPYNEQFF.

The chain carries TRBV13 and TRBJ2-7; 7 bases are shared with TRBD1. The germline gives CDR1 PRHDT, CDR2 FYEKMQ (reference sequence). This CDR3 is built from 19 residues. V dropped 1 base and J dropped 2; count of bases not matched to a gene: 17. This CDR3 is CASSLVYDRVGTSPYEQYV. The CDR3 nucleotides are TGTGCCAGCAGCTTAGTGTACGACAGGGTGGGGACCTCACCCTACGAGCAGTACGTC.

At least ten counts were recorded for this clonotype. This chain uses TRBV7-9 with TRBJ2-2; D is unresolved. Deletions cut 5 bases from V and 2 bases from J, with 9 bases between. The germline gives CDR1 SEHNR, CDR2 FQNEAQ (reference sequence). The CDR3 runs to 14 residues. The CDR3 DNA reads as TGTGCCAGCAGCAACCAGATTAACACCGGGGAGCTGTTTTTT. Amino acid sequence: CASSNQINTGELFF.

The J gene is TRBJ2-3, the V gene TRBV19; 7 bases map to TRBD2. V dropped 3 bases and J dropped 1; count of bases not matched to a gene: 4. The CDR3 sequence is 15 residues long. The germline gives CDR1 LNHDA, CDR2 SQIVND (reference sequence). The CDR3: CASSIRGRGTDTQYF. As DNA, the CDR3 is TGTGCCAGTAGTATCAGAGGGAGGGGCACAGATACGCAGTATTTT.

This clonotype was seen many times. This chain uses TRBV6-1 with TRBJ1-2, with D possibly being TRBD1 (5 bases). CDR3 length: 14 amino acids. Germline CDR1 reads MNHNS; CDR2 reads SASEGT. V was trimmed by 8 bases and J by 2 bases, leaving 15 bases between them. The CDR3 is CASSKAGRNYGYTF. CDR3 DNA sequence: TGTGCCAGCTCGAAAGCGGGACGGAACTATGGCTACACCTTC.

This clonotype was counted at least ten times. V and J are TRBV30 and TRBJ2-2, with 8 nucleotides matching TRBD2. V shed 5 bases, J shed 3 bases, and the junction held 5 bases outside the gene matches. The CDR3 runs to 14 residues. Germline CDR1 reads GTSNPN; CDR2 reads SVGIG (reference sequence). Written as DNA, the CDR3 is TGTGCCTGGTTGGGACTAGAGCACACCGGGGAGCTGTTTTTT. Protein sequence: CAWLGLEHTGELFF.

In its sample, this clonotype was seen many times. The rearrangement joins TRBV6-1 to TRBJ1-1, with D possibly TRBD1 on 6 matching bases. The V and J ends lost 1 base and 6 bases respectively, with 15 bases between them. Germline-derived CDR1 and CDR2 are MNHNS and SASEGT. The CDR3 length is 15 residues. In DNA, the CDR3 is TGTGCCAGCAGTGAAGAACCGACAGGCAATGCTGAAGCTTTCTTT. It codes for CASSEEPTGNAEAFF.

This chain links TRBV9 with TRBJ2-1, with 13 nucleotides matching TRBD2. The J segment lost 7 bases and the V segment lost 4 bases, leaving 14 bases of the junction unmatched. The CDR3 contains 18 residues. Germline V gives CDR1 SGDLS, CDR2 YYNGEE. The CDR3 nucleotides are TGTGCCAGCAGCCCTAGGCCTACTGGACTAGCGGGAGTTAATGAGCAGTTCTTC. It translates to CASSPRPTGLAGVNEQFF.

The rearrangement joins TRBV7-2 to TRBJ2-3; no definite D call. The CDR3 runs 12 residues. V was shortened by 6 bases and J by 3 bases, with 7 bases between the two germline ends. The germline gives CDR1 SGHTA, CDR2 FQGNSA. The CDR3 DNA sequence: TGTGCCAGCAGGCGAGGAACAGATACGCAGTATTTT. Its translation: CASRRGTDTQYF.

The chain uses TRBV7-9 and TRBJ1-5; D call uncertain. The CDR3 covers 14 residues. CDR1 and CDR2 (germline): SEHNR, FQNEAQ (reference sequence). V gave up 1 base and J gave up 5 bases, with 9 bases separating them. This CDR3 reads CASSLDSGHQPQHF. In DNA, the CDR3 is TGTGCCAGCAGCTTAGACAGTGGTCATCAGCCCCAGCATTTT.

The chain has TRBV20-1 and TRBJ1-2, with TRBD1 matching 8 bases. The V and J ends lost 0 bases and 6 bases, in that order; junction bases with no gene match: 3. CDR1 is DFQATT and CDR2 is SNEGSKA in the germline V gene (reference sequence). The CDR3 is made up of 13 amino acids. The CDR3 bases are TGCAGTGCTAGAGAGACAGGGGTTAATGGCTACACCTTC. Its protein product is CSARETGVNGYTF.

The table lists this clonotype with many counts. This chain uses TRBV7-8 with TRBJ2-3; the D gene is possibly TRBD2 (5 bases). V lost 5 bases to trimming and J lost 2 bases, with 11 bases between them. This CDR3 has 14 amino acids. The germline CDR1 and CDR2 sequences are SGHVS and FQNEAQ. The CDR3 DNA reads as TGTGCCAGCAGCCTCGAGACTAACACAGATACGCAGTATTTT. Residues: CASSLETNTDTQYF.

This clonotype was detected a few times. The chain joins TRBV20-1 to TRBJ1-5; maybe TRBD1 (6 bases). The CDR3 length is 16 residues. CDR1 is DFQATT, CDR2 SNEGSKA, per germline (reference sequence). Trimming shortened V by 2 bases and J by 0 bases, and 14 bases separated the two germline ends. The CDR3, as DNA: TGCAGTGCTAGAAAGGGGACATCTTATAGCAATCAGCCCCAGCATTTT. Its protein product is CSARKGTSYSNQPQHF.

This clonotype was seen a few times. The rearrangement links TRBV3-1 to TRBJ2-1, with 7 nucleotides matching TRBD2. The germline V gene has CDR1 LGHDT and CDR2 YNNKEL (reference sequence). This CDR3 spans 17 amino acids. V shed 0 bases and J 4 bases; nucleotides not matched to a gene: 9. The CDR3 DNA reads as TGTGCCAGCAGCCAAGATTGGCGGACTAGATATTACAATGAGCAGTTCTTC. Its protein product is CASSQDWRTRYYNEQFF.